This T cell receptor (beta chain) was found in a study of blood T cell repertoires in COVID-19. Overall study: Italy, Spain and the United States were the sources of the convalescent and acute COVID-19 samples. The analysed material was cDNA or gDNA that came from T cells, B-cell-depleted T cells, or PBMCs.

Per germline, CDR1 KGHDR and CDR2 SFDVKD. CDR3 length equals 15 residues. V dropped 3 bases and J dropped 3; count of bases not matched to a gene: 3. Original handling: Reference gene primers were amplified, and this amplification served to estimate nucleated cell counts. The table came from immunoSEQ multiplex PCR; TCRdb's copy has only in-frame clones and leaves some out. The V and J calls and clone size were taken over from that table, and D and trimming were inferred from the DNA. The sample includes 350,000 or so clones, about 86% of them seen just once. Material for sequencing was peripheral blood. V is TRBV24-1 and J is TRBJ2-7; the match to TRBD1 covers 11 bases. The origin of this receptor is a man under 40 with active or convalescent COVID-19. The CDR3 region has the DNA TGTGCCACCAGTGATGCCGGGACAGGGGGCTACGAGCAGTACTTC. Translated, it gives CATSDAGTGGYEQYF.